The following is a TCR beta chain sequence with its context. Its antigen is unknown. The CDR3 has 18 amino acids. Trimming took 2 bases from V and 4 from J; bases not matched to a gene: 11. Germline assignment: CDR1 SNHLY and CDR2 FYNNEI. These data are taken from a study of long-term antiretroviral therapy in people with HIV. Study findings and constraints: Clones expanded before ART dominated the repertoire at all time points. Whereas controls had wider CDR3 length ranges, HIV repertoires had narrower ones.

Runs used v3.0 of the immunoSEQ assay and were done at survey level. Only in-frame clones appear in the TCRdb table, and some are missing; sequencing was by immunoSEQ multiplex PCR. The table records about 20,000 clones, approximately 80% of them present only once. The input for sequencing was unsorted PBMCs, taken 0.3 years after starting antiretroviral therapy. This receptor was identified in a woman aged 50 to 65 with HIV. V is TRBV2 and J is TRBJ2-3; 11 bases align to TRBD2. The CDR3 DNA reads TGTGCCAGCAGTGAATCCGGTAATAGCGGGGGGGCCTCAGATACGCAGTATTTT. This encodes CASSESGNSGGASDTQYF.